This TCR beta chain is drawn from a study of identical twins. Study-wide findings and caveats: Abundant beta clonotypes from cord blood bore fewer insertions; memory repertoires lacked this pattern. Invariant cells of the MAIT and iNKT types might have partly distorted the zero-insertion analyses.

The J segment lost 7 bases and the V segment lost 8 bases, leaving 6 bases of the junction unmatched. The CDR3 has 14 amino acids. The germline V gene encodes CDR1 MNHEY and CDR2 SVGEGT. This clonotype has more than one count but fewer than ten. The antigen remains undetermined. TCRdb reprocessed the 5' RACE reads with MiXCR, giving one entry per CDR3 protein. The top ten clones hold more than 0.25% of a sample with 1.5 million to 2 million distinct CDR3 sequences, less than 40% of them seen once. This rearrangement joins TRBV6-2 or TRBV6-3 to TRBJ1-6, with 9 bases lining up with TRBD1. Sequenced sample: cord blood. The sequence derives from a newborn girl in good health. The CDR3 DNA sequence: TGTGCCAGCGACCGGGACAGGGTAAATTCACCCCTCCACTTT. This sequence encodes CASDRDRVNSPLHF.